This T cell receptor (beta chain) came from a study of chronic HIV infection and antiretroviral therapy. A single record per CDR3 protein comes from TCRdb applying MiXCR to the 5' RACE reads. Of 30,000 or so distinct CDR3 sequences listed, over 7.5% are singletons. This clonotype was seen at least ten times. Sequencing was done on a sample of peripheral blood. The origin of this receptor is an adult who had HIV and had not received antiretroviral therapy, or was an uninfected healthy control (not recorded which).

CDR3 region: CASSQPRRTPSTDTQYF. The CDR3, as DNA: TGTGCCAGCAGTCAACCCCGACGGACCCCTAGCACAGATACGCAGTATTTT. The chain carries TRBV6-2 or TRBV6-3 and TRBJ2-3; no clear D. CDR3 size: 17 residues. Deletions cut 5 bases from V and 0 bases from J, with 18 bases between. Germline V gene sequence: CDR1 MNHEY, CDR2 SVGEGT.